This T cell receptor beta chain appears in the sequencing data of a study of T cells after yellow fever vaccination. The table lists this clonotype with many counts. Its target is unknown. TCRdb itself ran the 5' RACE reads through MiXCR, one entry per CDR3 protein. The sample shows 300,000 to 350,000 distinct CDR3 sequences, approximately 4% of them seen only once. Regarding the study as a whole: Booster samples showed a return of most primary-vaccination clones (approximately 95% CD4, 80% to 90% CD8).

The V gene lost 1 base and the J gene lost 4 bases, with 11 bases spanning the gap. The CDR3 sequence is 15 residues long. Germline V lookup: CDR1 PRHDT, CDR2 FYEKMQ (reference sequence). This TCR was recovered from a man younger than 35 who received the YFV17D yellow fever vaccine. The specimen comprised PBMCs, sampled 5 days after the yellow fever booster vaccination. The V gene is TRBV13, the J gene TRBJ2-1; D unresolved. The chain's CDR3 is CASSLDAERYNEQFF. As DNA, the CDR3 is TGTGCCAGCAGCTTAGACGCGGAACGATACAATGAGCAGTTCTTC.